This is a list of T cell receptor beta chains from one sample in a study of blood T cell repertoires in COVID-19. TCRdb's copy holds only in-frame clones and misses some; the assay was immunoSEQ multiplex PCR. The sample yields about 50,000 clones, 86% seen once. Specimen: peripheral blood. All receptors derive from a woman between 55 and 75 years old with acute or convalescent COVID-19. CDR3s include the opening cysteine and the closing phenylalanine or tryptophan. D genes are given only for firm matches. Expanded clones get a size class; other rows say once, few or many, or leave the size out.

size | D | J | V | CDR3 | DNA
. | . | TRBJ2-3 | TRBV3-1/TRBV3-2 | CASSPRGKADTQYF | TGTGCCAGCAGCCCTCGGGGTAAGGCAGATACGCAGTATTTT
few | . | TRBJ1-6 | TRBV4-1 | CASSQGGTFNSPLHF | TGCGCCAGCAGCCAAGGCGGGACCTTTAATTCACCCCTCCACTTT
few | . | TRBJ1-6 | TRBV30 | CAWSPTASPLHF | TGTGCCTGGAGTCCGACAGCTTCACCCCTCCACTTT
. | . | TRBJ1-5 | TRBV28 | CASTQDSNQPQHF | TGTGCCAGCACCCAGGATAGCAATCAGCCCCAGCATTTT
. | . | TRBJ2-5 | TRBV7-9 | CASSSLRETQYF | TGTGCCAGCAGCTCACTAAGGGAGACCCAGTACTTC
. | TRBD2 | TRBJ2-5 | TRBV6-5 | CASSSGTSGEETQYF | TGTGCCAGCAGTTCAGGGACTAGCGGGGAAGAGACCCAGTACTTC
. | TRBD2 | TRBJ2-1 | TRBV13 | CASSRTSAVNNEQFF | TGTGCCAGCAGTCGGACTAGTGCAGTGAACAATGAGCAGTTCTTC
. | . | TRBJ1-1 | TRBV25-1 | CASSEGGTIEAFF | TGTGCCAGCAGTGAAGGTGGGACTATAGAAGCTTTCTTT
. | TRBD1 | TRBJ1-2 | TRBV27 | CASRNAGTGYGYTF | TGTGCCAGCAGGAACGCCGGGACAGGCTATGGCTACACCTTC
once | . | TRBJ1-2 | TRBV2 | CASSHLGRNYGYTF | TGTGCCAGCAGTCACCTGGGCAGGAACTATGGCTACACCTTC
. | . | TRBJ1-5 | TRBV24-1 | CATSDGGRGSNQPQHF | TGTGCCACCAGTGATGGGGGCAGGGGAAGCAATCAGCCCCAGCATTTT
few | TRBD2 | TRBJ2-5 | TRBV2 | CASSRTSGRKTQYF | TGTGCCAGCAGCAGGACTAGCGGGAGGAAGACCCAGTACTTC
. | TRBD1 | TRBJ1-2 | TRBV4-2 | CASSQAQGQGAYGYTF | TGTGCCAGCAGCCAAGCCCAGGGACAGGGCGCCTATGGCTACACCTTC
. | . | TRBJ1-5 | TRBV2 | CASSGLTIAGNQPQHF | TGTGCCAGCAGTGGCCTGACTATTGCAGGCAATCAGCCCCAGCATTTT
. | TRBD2 | TRBJ2-7 | TRBV7-9 | CASSLERGRGEQYF | TGTGCCAGCAGCTTAGAGCGGGGAAGAGGCGAGCAGTACTTC
. | TRBD1 | TRBJ1-4 | TRBV3-1/TRBV3-2 | CASSLMGQRNEKLFF | TGTGCCAGCAGCCTGATGGGACAGAGAAATGAAAAACTGTTTTTT
. | TRBD1 | TRBJ1-2 | TRBV2 | CATPDRVYYGYTF | TGTGCCACCCCGGACAGGGTCTACTATGGCTACACCTTC